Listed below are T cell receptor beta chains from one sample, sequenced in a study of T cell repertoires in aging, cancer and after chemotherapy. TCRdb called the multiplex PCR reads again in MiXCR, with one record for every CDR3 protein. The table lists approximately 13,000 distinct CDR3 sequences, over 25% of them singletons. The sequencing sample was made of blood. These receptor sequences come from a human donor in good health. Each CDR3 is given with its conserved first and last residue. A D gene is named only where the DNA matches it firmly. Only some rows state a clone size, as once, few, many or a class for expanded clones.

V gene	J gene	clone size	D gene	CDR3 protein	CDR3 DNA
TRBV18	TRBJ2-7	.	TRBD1	CASSAAGTGSSYEQYF	TGTGCCAGCTCAGCTGCCGGGACAGGGAGCTCCTACGAGCAGTACTTC
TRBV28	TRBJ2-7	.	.	CASNGDNYEQYF	TGTGCCAGCAACGGCGACAACTACGAGCAGTACTTC
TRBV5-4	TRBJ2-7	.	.	CASSLSCDSPRKQYF	TGTGCCAGCAGCTTGAGTTGTGACAGTCCTAGAAAGCAGTACTTC
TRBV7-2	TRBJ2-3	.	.	CASSRPDTDTQYF	TGTGCCAGCAGCCGTCCGGACACAGATACGCAGTATTTT
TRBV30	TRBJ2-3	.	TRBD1	CAWTRDRVVGDTQYF	TGTGCCTGGACCCGGGACAGGGTGGTGGGAGATACGCAGTATTTT
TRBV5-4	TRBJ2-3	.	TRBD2	CASSLRGLAGTDTQYF	TGTGCCAGCAGCCTTCGGGGACTAGCGGGGACAGATACGCAGTATTTT
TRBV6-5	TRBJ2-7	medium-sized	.	CASRYTGSYEQYF	TGTGCCAGCAGGTATACGGGCTCCTACGAGCAGTACTTC
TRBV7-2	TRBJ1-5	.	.	CASSLPGTTVWPQHF	TGTGCCAGCAGCTTACCAGGGACGACGGTGTGGCCCCAGCATTTT
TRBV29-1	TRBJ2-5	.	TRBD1	CSVETIGTGGAETQYF	TGCAGCGTAGAGACAATCGGGACAGGGGGCGCAGAGACCCAGTACTTC
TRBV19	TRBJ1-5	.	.	CASMALEMGGWNQPQHF	TGTGCCAGTATGGCCCTAGAGATGGGGGGATGGAATCAGCCCCAGCATTTT
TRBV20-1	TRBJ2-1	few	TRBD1	CSATGRQGRINEQFF	TGCAGTGCTACTGGGCGACAGGGGCGTATCAATGAGCAGTTCTTC
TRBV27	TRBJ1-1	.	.	CASTPGAGKAFF	TGTGCCAGCACGCCGGGGGCAGGCAAAGCTTTCTTT
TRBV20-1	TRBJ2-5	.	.	CSASSTGRSETQYF	TGCAGTGCTTCCTCAACGGGACGCAGCGAGACCCAGTACTTC
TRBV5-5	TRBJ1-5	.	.	CASSLTGTSNQPQHF	TGTGCCAGCAGCCTTACAGGGACCAGCAATCAGCCCCAGCATTTT
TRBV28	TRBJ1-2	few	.	CASSLSGILDYGYTF	TGTGCCAGCAGTTTATCGGGCATCCTGGACTATGGCTACACCTTC
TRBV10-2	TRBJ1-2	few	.	CASSEEYSGSITFPRLGYTF	TGCGCCAGCAGCGAAGAATATTCGGGGTCCATTACCTTCCCTCGACTAGGCTACACCTTC
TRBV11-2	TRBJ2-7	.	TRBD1	CASSFDFEGAVSYEQYF	TGTGCCAGCAGCTTCGATTTTGAGGGGGCGGTTTCCTACGAGCAGTACTTC
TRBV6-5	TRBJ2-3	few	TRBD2	CASSYRGGAGSDTQYF	TGTGCCAGCAGTTACCGCGGGGGGGCCGGATCAGATACGCAGTATTTT
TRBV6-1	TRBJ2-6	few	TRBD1	CASSDNRGAHSGANVLTF	TGTGCCAGCAGTGATAACAGGGGCGCCCACTCTGGGGCCAACGTCCTGACTTTC
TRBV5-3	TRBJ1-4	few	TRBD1	CARSLGYQGQSSEKLFF	TGTGCCAGAAGCTTGGGTTACCAGGGACAGTCGAGCGAAAAACTGTTTTTT
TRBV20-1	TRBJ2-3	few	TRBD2	CSARAAAGGQVDTQYF	TGCAGTGCTAGGGCCGCGGCGGGGGGGCAGGTAGATACGCAGTATTTT
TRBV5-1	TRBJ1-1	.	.	CASSLESSGPANTEAFF	TGCGCCAGCAGCTTGGAAAGTAGCGGGCCAGCTAACACTGAAGCTTTCTTT
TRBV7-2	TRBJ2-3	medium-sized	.	CASSLGAADTQYF	TGTGCCAGCAGCTTAGGGGCCGCAGATACGCAGTATTTT
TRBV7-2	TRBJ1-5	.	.	CASSLVTGNSNQPQHF	TGTGCCAGCAGCTTAGTTACAGGAAATAGCAATCAGCCCCAGCATTTT
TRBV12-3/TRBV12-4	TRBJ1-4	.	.	CASTTGDSIEKLFF	TGTGCCAGCACGACGGGGGACTCTATTGAAAAACTGTTTTTT
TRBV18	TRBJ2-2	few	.	CASSRGSGELFF	TGTGCCAGCAGCCGTGGGTCCGGGGAGCTGTTTTTT
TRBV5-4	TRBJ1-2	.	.	CASSSMRGVNYGYTF	TGTGCCAGCAGTTCGATGAGGGGGGTAAACTATGGCTACACCTTC
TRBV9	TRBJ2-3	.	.	CASSVLSTDTQYF	TGTGCCAGCAGCGTACTGAGCACAGATACGCAGTATTTT
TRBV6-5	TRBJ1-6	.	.	CASSPRDVVNSPLHF	TGTGCCAGCAGTCCCCGGGACGTCGTAAATTCACCCCTCCACTTT
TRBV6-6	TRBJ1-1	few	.	CASSPITTAENTEAFF	TGTGCCAGCAGTCCAATAACGACGGCGGAGAACACTGAAGCTTTCTTT
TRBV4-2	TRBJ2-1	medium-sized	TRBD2	CASSQDDGGGAGEQFF	TGTGCCAGCAGCCAAGATGACGGGGGGGGGGCAGGTGAGCAGTTCTTC
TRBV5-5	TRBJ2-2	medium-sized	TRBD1	CASSPTGANTGELFF	TGTGCCAGCAGTCCGACAGGGGCTAACACCGGGGAGCTGTTTTTT
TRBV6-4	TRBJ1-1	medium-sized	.	CASSVLLNTEAFF	TGTGCCAGCAGTGTCTTATTGAACACTGAAGCTTTCTTT
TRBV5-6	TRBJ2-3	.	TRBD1	CASTLGQGTDTQYF	TGTGCCAGCACCCTCGGACAGGGGACAGATACGCAGTATTTT
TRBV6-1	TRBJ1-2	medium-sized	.	CASSDTRGRYGYTF	TGTGCCAGCAGTGATACTCGAGGGCGCTATGGCTACACCTTC
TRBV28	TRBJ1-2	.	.	CASGSYGYTF	TGTGCCAGCGGGAGCTATGGCTACACCTTC
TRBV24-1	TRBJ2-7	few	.	CATSDETGQSEQYF	TGTGCCACCAGTGATGAGACAGGACAATCCGAGCAGTACTTC
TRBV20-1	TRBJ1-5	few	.	CSARTGPPNQPQHF	TGCAGTGCTAGAACGGGCCCCCCTAATCAGCCCCAGCATTTT
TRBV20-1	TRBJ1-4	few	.	CSAPDSLTNEKLFF	TGCAGTGCTCCCGACAGCCTCACTAATGAAAAACTGTTTTTT
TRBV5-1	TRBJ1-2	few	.	CASSLGGQNYGYTF	TGCGCCAGCAGCTTGGGCGGGCAGAACTATGGCTACACCTTC
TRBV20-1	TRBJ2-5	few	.	CSAVKETQYF	TGCAGTGCTGTAAAAGAGACCCAGTACTTC
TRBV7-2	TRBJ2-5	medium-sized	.	CASSLGVETQYF	TGTGCCAGCAGCTTAGGTGTTGAGACCCAGTACTTC
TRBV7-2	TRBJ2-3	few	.	CASSLGAGPYINTDTQYF	TGTGCCAGCAGCTTAGGGGCAGGGCCCTACATTAACACAGATACGCAGTATTTT
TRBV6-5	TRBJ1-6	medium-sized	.	CASSAMLRSPLHF	TGTGCCAGCAGCGCGATGCTAAGGTCACCCCTCCACTTT
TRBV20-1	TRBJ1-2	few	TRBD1	CSAWDRVAEGYTF	TGCAGTGCTTGGGACAGGGTTGCAGAAGGCTACACCTTC
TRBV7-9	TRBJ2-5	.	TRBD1	CASSSRQGTTETQYF	TGTGCCAGCAGCTCCAGACAGGGGACGACAGAGACCCAGTACTTC
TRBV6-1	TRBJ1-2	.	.	CASSESGDDGYTF	TGTGCCAGCAGTGAGTCAGGGGATGATGGCTACACCTTC
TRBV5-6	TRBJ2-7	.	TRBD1	CASNHGQGVHEQYF	TGTGCCAGCAACCATGGACAGGGGGTTCACGAGCAGTACTTC
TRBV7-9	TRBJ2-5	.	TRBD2	CASSPFGTGGRETQYF	TGTGCCAGCAGCCCATTCGGGACGGGGGGACGGGAGACCCAGTACTTC
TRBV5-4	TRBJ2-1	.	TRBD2	CASSLGLEFEQFF	TGTGCCAGCAGCTTAGGACTAGAGTTTGAGCAGTTCTTC
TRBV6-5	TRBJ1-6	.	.	CASSYSPEGSSYNSPLHF	TGTGCCAGCAGTTACTCGCCTGAGGGGTCCTCCTATAATTCACCCCTCCACTTT
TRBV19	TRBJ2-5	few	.	CASSRSSQETQYF	TGTGCCAGTAGCAGATCGTCCCAAGAGACCCAGTACTTC
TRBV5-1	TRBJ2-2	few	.	CASSRRGRGSNTGELFF	TGCGCCAGCAGCCGGAGGGGCAGGGGCTCGAACACCGGGGAGCTGTTTTTT
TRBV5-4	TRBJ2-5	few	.	CASSLQETQYF	TGTGCCAGCAGCTTACAAGAGACCCAGTACTTC
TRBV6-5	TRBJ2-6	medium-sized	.	CASTGRTRSGANVLTF	TGTGCCAGTACCGGACGTACCCGCTCTGGGGCCAACGTCCTGACTTTC